Below, one T cell receptor beta chain is given with its context. Its antigen is undetermined. Assay used: immunoSEQ multiplex PCR; TCRdb lists only in-frame clones, some missing. The sample has 70,000 to 75,000 clones, roughly nine tenths seen once; the top ten hold 1.1%. The source of the sample is a study of OX40 agonist ivuxolimab in advanced cancers. At the level of the study: Among those enrolled, mean age was about 63 years (range roughly 23 to 85) and over 70% were male. One hepatocellular carcinoma and two cutaneous melanoma patients partially responded.

Trimming left V 4 bases short and J 4 bases short, with 10 bases between. Germline V gene data show CDR1 as SGHDN and CDR2 as FVKESK. This CDR3 region has 13 residues. Study-level findings and limits: It was also the case that some nonresponders had low normalized T-cell clonal expansion. The authors did not determine the antigen specificity of the expanded peripheral T cells.

This receptor was taken from an adult with an advanced solid tumor such as melanoma, head and neck, liver or kidney cancer. The input for sequencing was CD4+ or CD8+ T cells sorted from blood, taken in a trial of the OX40 agonist ivuxolimab. The V call is TRBV14, the J call TRBJ1-2; TRBD1 might be the D (5 bases). The DNA for the CDR3 is TGTGCCAGCAGCCTGGGGCGCGGCTATGGCTACACCTTC. As protein: CASSLGRGYGYTF.